The 5 T cell receptor beta chains below were found in one sample sequenced in a study of blood T cell repertoires in COVID-19. The assay was immunoSEQ multiplex PCR, and TCRdb's table has in-frame clones only and misses some. The sample carries about 280,000 clones, around 84% recorded once. Sequenced input: PBMCs or T cells enriched from blood (not recorded which). Source of these receptors: a man aged 40-50 years who had been exposed to COVID-19.

This sequence joins TRBV28 and TRBJ1-2, with 7 bases fitting TRBD1. The CDR3 runs 12 residues. V trimming: 5 bases; J trimming: 3 bases; junction bases outside the gene matches: 0. Germline assignment: CDR1 MDHEN and CDR2 SYDVKM. CDR3 protein: CASSTGDYGYTF. The CDR3, as DNA: TGTGCCAGCAGTACAGGGGACTATGGCTACACCTTC.

This chain uses TRBV12-5 with TRBJ1-3; tentative D call: TRBD1 (6 bases). CDR1 and CDR2 (germline): LGHNT, FRNRAP. The CDR3 has 16 amino acids. The ends were cut back, 6 bases at V and 4 bases at J, with 19 bases in the middle. The CDR3 region has the DNA TGTGCTAGTGGCAGACGTACTCAGGGGCTAGGAAACACCATATATTTT. It codes for CASGRRTQGLGNTIYF. Filled out from reference TRBV12-5 and TRBJ1-3, the complete variable domain reads DARVTQTPRHKVTEMGQEVTMRCQPILGHNTVFWYRQTMMQGLELLAYFRNRAPLDDSGMPKDRFSAEMPDATLATLKIQPSEPRDSAVYFCASGRRTQGLGNTIYFGEGSWLTVV.

The chain carries TRBV5-1 and TRBJ2-1; TRBD2 matches at 8 bases. With 3 bases clipped from V and 6 bases from J, the junction kept 8 bases outside the gene matches. The CDR3 covers 15 residues. The germline V gene encodes CDR1 SGHRS and CDR2 YFSETQ. The CDR3 region has the DNA TGCGCCAGCAGCTCCTTCGGGACTAGAGGCAATGAGCAGTTCTTC. Its translation is CASSSFGTRGNEQFF.

The DNA of the CDR3 is TGTGCCAGCAGCCTGGGTGGGGAGTCCAGGCCCTACTATGGCTACACCTTC. Residues: CASSLGGESRPYYGYTF. This chain connects TRBV5-6 to TRBJ1-2; D call uncertain. Germline V lookup: CDR1 SGHDT, CDR2 YYEEEE. This CDR3 has 17 amino acids. Trimming cost V 4 bases and J 3 bases, with 22 bases left between them.

The chain joins TRBV10-1 to TRBJ2-3, with 7 nucleotides matching TRBD2. From germline, CDR1 is WNHNN and CDR2 SYGVQD (reference sequence). The CDR3 length is 17 residues. Trimming cost V 2 bases and J 4 bases; bases outside gene matches: 12. The CDR3 region is CASSEAGPGGVADTQYF. The CDR3 coding sequence is TGCGCCAGCAGTGAGGCTGGCCCGGGAGGAGTCGCAGATACGCAGTATTTT.